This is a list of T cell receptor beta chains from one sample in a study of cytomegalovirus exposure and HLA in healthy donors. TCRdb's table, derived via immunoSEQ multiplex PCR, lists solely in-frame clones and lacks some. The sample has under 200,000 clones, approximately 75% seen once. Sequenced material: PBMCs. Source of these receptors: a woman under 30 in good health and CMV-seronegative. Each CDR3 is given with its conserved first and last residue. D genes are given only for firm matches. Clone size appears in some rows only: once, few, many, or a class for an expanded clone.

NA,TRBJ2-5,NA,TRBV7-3,CASSLTPSGETQYF,TGTGCCAGCAGCTTAACACCATCCGGGGAGACCCAGTACTTC
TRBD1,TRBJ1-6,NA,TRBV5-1,CASSSTDRGPSYNSPLHF,TGCGCCAGCAGCTCCACCGACAGGGGGCCGTCCTATAATTCACCCCTCCACTTT
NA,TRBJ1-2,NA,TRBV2,CASTAGRLGGYTF,TGTGCCAGCACAGCAGGCCGTTTGGGTGGCTACACCTTC
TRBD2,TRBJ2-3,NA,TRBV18,CASSRTSGVTDTQYF,TGTGCCAGCTCACGGACTAGCGGTGTCACAGATACGCAGTATTTT
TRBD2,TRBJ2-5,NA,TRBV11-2,CASSLGSGRETQYF,TGTGCCAGCAGCTTAGGTAGCGGGAGGGAGACCCAGTACTTC
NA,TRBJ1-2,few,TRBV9,CASSVLTRGTNGYTF,TGTGCCAGCAGCGTATTGACCAGGGGAACGAATGGCTACACCTTC
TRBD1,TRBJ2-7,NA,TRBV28,CASSSPGQGIDEQYF,TGTGCCAGCAGTTCTCCGGGACAGGGAATCGACGAGCAGTACTTC
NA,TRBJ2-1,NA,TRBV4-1,CASSQPARSSYNEQFF,TGCGCCAGCAGCCAACCGGCGCGGAGCTCCTACAATGAGCAGTTCTTC
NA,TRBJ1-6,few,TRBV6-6,CASSYGQMTNSPLHF,TGTGCCAGCAGTTACGGACAGATGACTAATTCACCCCTCCACTTT
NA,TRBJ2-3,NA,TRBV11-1,CASSLSLPGADTQYF,TGTGCCAGCAGCTTATCCCTTCCGGGAGCAGATACGCAGTATTTT
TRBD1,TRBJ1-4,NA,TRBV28,CASSSGQGYEKLFF,TGTGCCAGCAGTTCGGGACAGGGGTATGAAAAACTGTTTTTT
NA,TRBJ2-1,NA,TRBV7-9,CASSLTRLGYNEQFF,TGTGCCAGCAGCTTAACTAGGCTTGGGTACAATGAGCAGTTCTTC
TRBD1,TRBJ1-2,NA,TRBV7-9,CASSLGGGQTFLSYGYTF,TGTGCCAGCAGCTTAGGAGGGGGACAGACATTCTTGAGCTATGGCTACACCTTC
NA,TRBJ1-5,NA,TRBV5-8,CASSLWGGSGNQPQHF,TGTGCCAGCAGCTTGTGGGGGGGGTCGGGCAATCAGCCCCAGCATTTT
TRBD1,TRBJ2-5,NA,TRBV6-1,CASSEGFRSGTGETQYF,TGTGCCAGCAGTGAAGGGTTCAGGAGTGGGACAGGAGAGACCCAGTACTTC
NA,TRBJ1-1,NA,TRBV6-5,CASSYFGPGKNTEAFF,NA
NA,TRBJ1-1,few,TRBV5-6,CASSLGGRGAFF,TGTGCCAGCAGCTTGGGTGGCAGGGGAGCTTTCTTT
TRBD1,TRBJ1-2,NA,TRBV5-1,CASSPGQAPNYGYTF,TGCGCCAGCAGCCCCGGACAGGCCCCTAACTATGGCTACACCTTC
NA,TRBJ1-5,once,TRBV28,CASSGLEGKPQHF,TGTGCCAGCAGTGGGTTGGAGGGGAAGCCCCAGCATTTT
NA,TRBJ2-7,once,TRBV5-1,CASSLSMGSSYEQYF,TGCGCCAGCAGCTTGTCTATGGGGAGCTCCTACGAGCAGTACTTC
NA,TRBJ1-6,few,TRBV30,CAWSADTMASPLHF,TGTGCCTGGAGTGCGGACACGATGGCTTCACCCCTCCACTTT
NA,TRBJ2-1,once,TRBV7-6,CASSSRQGGSYNEQFF,TGTGCCAGCAGCTCAAGGCAGGGGGGCTCCTACAATGAGCAGTTCTTC
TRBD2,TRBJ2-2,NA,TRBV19,CASSPAGGRGTGELFF,TGTGCCAGTAGTCCGGCGGGGGGTCGGGGCACCGGGGAGCTGTTTTTT
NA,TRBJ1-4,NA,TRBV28,CASSPQGRLGKLFF,TGTGCCAGCAGTCCACAGGGTCGGTTGGGAAAACTGTTTTTT
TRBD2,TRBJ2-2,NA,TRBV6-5,CASSIAGGNTGELFF,TGTGCCAGCAGTATCGCGGGGGGGAACACCGGGGAGCTGTTTTTT
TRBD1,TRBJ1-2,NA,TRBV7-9,CASSLSPRTGVGDGYTF,TGTGCCAGCAGCCTTAGCCCCAGGACAGGCGTCGGGGATGGCTACACCTTC
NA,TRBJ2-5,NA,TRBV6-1,CASSGGTRDLETQYF,TGTGCCAGCAGCGGCGGGACCCGGGATTTGGAGACCCAGTACTTC
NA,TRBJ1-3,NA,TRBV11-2,CASSTGYVGNTIYF,TGTGCCAGCAGCACAGGGTACGTTGGAAACACCATATATTTT
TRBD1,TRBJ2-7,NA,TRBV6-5,CASSQDGTGTYEQYF,TGTGCCAGCAGTCAGGACGGGACAGGGACATACGAGCAGTACTTC
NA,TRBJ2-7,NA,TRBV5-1,CASSLNSWAGRYEQYF,TGCGCCAGCAGCTTGAATAGTTGGGCAGGGAGGTACGAGCAGTACTTC
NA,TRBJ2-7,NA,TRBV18,CASSGIISYEQYF,TGTGCCAGCTCGGGCATCATCTCCTACGAGCAGTACTTC
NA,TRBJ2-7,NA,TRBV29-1,CSVEDIDYEQYF,TGCAGCGTTGAGGACATAGACTACGAGCAGTACTTC
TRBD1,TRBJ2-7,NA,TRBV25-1,CASHRGNEQYF,TGTGCCAGCCACAGGGGCAACGAGCAGTACTTC
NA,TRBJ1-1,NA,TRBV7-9,CASSRGGGAGTEAFF,TGTGCCAGCAGCCGAGGGGGGGGAGCGGGCACTGAAGCTTTCTTT
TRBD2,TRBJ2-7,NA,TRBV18,CASSPVAGAPYEQYF,TGTGCCAGCTCACCCGTAGCGGGGGCGCCCTACGAGCAGTACTTC
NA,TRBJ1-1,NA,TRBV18,CASSPQQGFDTEAFF,TGTGCCAGCTCACCGCAACAGGGCTTTGACACTGAAGCTTTCTTT
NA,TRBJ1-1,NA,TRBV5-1,CASSLAVPNTEAFF,TGCGCCAGCAGCTTGGCGGTCCCGAACACTGAAGCTTTCTTT
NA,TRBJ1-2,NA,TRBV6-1,CASKVGQINNYGYTF,TGTGCCAGCAAAGTTGGACAGATTAATAACTATGGCTACACCTTC
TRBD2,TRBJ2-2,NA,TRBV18,CASSTAWGLAGDGELFF,TGTGCCAGCTCAACAGCGTGGGGACTAGCGGGAGACGGGGAGCTGTTTTTT
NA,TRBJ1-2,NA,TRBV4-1,CASSQVRGGNDGYTF,TGCGCCAGCAGCCAAGTACGGGGAGGAAATGATGGCTACACCTTC
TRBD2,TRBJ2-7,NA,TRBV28,CASRPTSGGYEQYF,TGTGCCAGCAGACCAACTAGCGGAGGCTACGAGCAGTACTTC
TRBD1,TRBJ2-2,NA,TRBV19,CASSPGTGNTGELFF,TGTGCCAGTAGCCCCGGGACAGGGAACACCGGGGAGCTGTTTTTT
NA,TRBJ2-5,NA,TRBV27,CASSPLGGRVVVTQYF,TGTGCCAGCAGTCCACTGGGGGGGCGGGTTGTCGTGACCCAGTACTTC
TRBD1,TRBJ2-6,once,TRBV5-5,CASSLRDRGEAGANVLTF,TGTGCCAGCAGCTTAAGGGACAGGGGTGAAGCTGGGGCCAACGTCCTGACTTTC
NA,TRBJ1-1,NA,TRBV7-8,CASSQGGGRSTEAFF,TGTGCCAGCAGCCAAGGGGGGGGCCGGTCCACTGAAGCTTTCTTT
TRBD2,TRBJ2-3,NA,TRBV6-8,CASGTSGRCGDTQYF,TGTGCCAGTGGGACTAGCGGGAGGTGCGGGGATACGCAGTATTTT
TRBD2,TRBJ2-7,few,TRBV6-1,CASRLSGDEQYF,TGTGCCAGCAGGTTGAGCGGGGACGAGCAGTACTTC